This T cell receptor beta chain was identified in a study of OX40 agonist ivuxolimab in advanced cancers. Study-wide background: Patients in the trial were receiving intravenous ivuxolimab every 2 weeks, at doses of 0.01 to 10 mg/kg.

Patients with a history of autoimmune disease or on systemic immunosuppression were excluded. This CDR3 comprises 17 residues. V was clipped by 4 bases and J by 0 bases, with 18 bases between them. Germline-derived CDR1 and CDR2 are KGHSH and LQKENI. Sequencing used immunoSEQ multiplex PCR; TCRdb keeps in-frame clones, though not all of them. The data contain roughly 80,000 clones, 90% to 95% of them singletons. Findings of the study overall: Averaged across samples, CD8+ T cells carried more expanded clones than CD4+ did. Antigen specificity was not determined for the expanded peripheral T cells.

A note on this clone: The antigen is unknown.

This TCR was sampled from an adult with an advanced solid tumor such as melanoma, head and neck, liver or kidney cancer. The chain links TRBV18 to TRBJ1-1, with D possibly TRBD1 on 6 matching bases. Material: CD4+ or CD8+ T cells sorted from blood, obtained in a trial of the OX40 agonist ivuxolimab. CDR3 in amino acids: CASSLRGFTGMNTEAFF. CDR3 DNA sequence: TGTGCCAGCTCACTAAGGGGGTTCACAGGGATGAACACTGAAGCTTTCTTT.